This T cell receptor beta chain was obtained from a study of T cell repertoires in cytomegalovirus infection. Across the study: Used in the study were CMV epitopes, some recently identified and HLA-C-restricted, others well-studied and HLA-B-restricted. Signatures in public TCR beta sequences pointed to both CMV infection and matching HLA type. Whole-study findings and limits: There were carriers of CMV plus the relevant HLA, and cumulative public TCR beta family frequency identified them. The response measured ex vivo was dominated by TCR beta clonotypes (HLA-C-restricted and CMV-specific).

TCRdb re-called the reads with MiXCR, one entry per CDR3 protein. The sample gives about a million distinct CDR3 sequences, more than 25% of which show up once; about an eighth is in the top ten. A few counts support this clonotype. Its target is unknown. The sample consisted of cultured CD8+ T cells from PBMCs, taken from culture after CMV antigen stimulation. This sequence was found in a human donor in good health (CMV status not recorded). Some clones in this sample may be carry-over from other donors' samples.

In nucleotides, the CDR3 is TGTGCCAGCAGTTTAGCTGGACAGGGGGTCAGTAGGGACACTGAAGCTTTCTTT. This encodes CASSLAGQGVSRDTEAFF. This chain joins TRBV6-5 and TRBJ1-1; 10 nucleotides agree with TRBD1. The length of the CDR3 is 18 residues. V was clipped by 4 bases and J by 3 bases; unmatched bases: 14. The germline gives CDR1 MNHEY, CDR2 SVGAGI.